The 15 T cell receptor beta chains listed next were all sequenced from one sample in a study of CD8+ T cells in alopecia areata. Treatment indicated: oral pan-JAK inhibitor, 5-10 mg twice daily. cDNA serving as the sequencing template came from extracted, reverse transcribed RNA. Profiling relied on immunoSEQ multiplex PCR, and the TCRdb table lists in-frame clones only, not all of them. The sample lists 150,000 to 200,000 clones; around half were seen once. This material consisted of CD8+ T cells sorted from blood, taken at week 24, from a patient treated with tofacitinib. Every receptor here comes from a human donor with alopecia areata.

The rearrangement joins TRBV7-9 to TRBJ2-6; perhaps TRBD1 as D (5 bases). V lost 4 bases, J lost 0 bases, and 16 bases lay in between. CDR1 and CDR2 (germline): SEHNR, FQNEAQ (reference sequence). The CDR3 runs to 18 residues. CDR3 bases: TGTGCCAGCAGCTCCAATTTTGACAGCCGCTCTGGGGCCAACGTCCTGACTTTC. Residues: CASSSNFDSRSGANVLTF.

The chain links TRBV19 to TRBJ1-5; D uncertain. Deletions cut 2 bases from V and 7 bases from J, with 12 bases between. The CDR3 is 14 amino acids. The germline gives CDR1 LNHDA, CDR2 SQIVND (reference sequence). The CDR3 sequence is CASSISQDSQPQHF. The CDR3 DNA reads TGTGCCAGTAGTATAAGTCAGGATAGCCAGCCCCAGCATTTT.

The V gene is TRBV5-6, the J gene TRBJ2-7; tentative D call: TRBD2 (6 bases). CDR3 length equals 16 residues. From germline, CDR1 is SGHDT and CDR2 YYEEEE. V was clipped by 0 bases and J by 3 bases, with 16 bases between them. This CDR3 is CASSLVTGRWNYEQYF. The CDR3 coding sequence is TGTGCCAGCAGCTTGGTTACGGGGAGGTGGAACTACGAGCAGTACTTC.

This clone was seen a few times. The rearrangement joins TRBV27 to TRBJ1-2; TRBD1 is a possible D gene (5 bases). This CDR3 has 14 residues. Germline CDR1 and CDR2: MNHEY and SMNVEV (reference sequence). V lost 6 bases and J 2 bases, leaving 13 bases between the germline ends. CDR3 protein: CASRPGGGNYGYTF. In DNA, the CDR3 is TGTGCCAGCAGGCCTGGCGGGGGAAACTATGGCTACACCTTC.

In nucleotides, the CDR3 is TGTGCCAGCAGCCAAGTGGCAGGATTAGCCAAAAACATTCAGTACTTC. Its translation: CASSQVAGLAKNIQYF. The V call is TRBV14, the J call TRBJ2-4; D gene ambiguous. This CDR3 comprises 16 residues. The germline V and J ends were trimmed by 1 base and 0 bases, with 10 bases remaining between them. Germline loops: CDR1 SGHDN, CDR2 FVKESK.

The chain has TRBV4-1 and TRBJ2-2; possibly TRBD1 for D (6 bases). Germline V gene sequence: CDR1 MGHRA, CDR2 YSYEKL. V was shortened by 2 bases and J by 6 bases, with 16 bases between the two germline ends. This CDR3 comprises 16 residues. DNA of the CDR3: TGCGCCAGCAGCCAACAGGGGAGCCTTGCCGCCGGGGAGCTGTTTTTT. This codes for CASSQQGSLAAGELFF.

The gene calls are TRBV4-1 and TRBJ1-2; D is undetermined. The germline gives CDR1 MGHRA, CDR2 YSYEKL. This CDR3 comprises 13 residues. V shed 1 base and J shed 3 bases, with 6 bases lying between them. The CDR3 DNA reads TGCGCCAGCAGCCAAGCGCAGGACTATGGCTACACCTTC. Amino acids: CASSQAQDYGYTF.

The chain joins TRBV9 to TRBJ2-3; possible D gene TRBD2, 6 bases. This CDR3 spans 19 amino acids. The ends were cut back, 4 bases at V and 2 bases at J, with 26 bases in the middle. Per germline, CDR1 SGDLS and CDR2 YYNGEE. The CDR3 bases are TGTGCCAGCAGCCTCGGAGGGGACGGAGAATCCCCTTACACAGATACGCAGTATTTT. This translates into CASSLGGDGESPYTDTQYF.

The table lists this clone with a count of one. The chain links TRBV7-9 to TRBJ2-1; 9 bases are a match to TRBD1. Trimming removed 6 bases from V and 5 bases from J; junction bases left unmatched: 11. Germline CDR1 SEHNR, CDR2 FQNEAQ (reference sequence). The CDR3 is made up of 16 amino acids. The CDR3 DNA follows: TGTGCCAGCAGTTTTACAGGGGGCTTAACTCACAATGAGCAGTTCTTC. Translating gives CASSFTGGLTHNEQFF.

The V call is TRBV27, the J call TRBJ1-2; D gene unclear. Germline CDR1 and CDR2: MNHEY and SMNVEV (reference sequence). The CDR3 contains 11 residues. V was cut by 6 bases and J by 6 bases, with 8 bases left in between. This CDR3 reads CASSQGNGYTF. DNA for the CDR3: TGTGCCAGCAGCCAAGGGAATGGCTACACCTTC.

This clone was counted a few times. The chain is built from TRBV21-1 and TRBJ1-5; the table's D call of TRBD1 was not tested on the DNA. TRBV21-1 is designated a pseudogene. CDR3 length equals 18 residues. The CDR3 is CASSSNGQGRTWNQPQHF. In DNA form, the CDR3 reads TGTGCCAGCAGCAGCAACGGACAGGGCCGGACTTGGAATCAGCCCCAGCATTTT.

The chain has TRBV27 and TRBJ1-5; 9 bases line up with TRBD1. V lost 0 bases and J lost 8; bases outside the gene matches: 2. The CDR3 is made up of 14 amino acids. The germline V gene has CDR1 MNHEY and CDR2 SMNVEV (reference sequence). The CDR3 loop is CASSLSGQGEPQHF. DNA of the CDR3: TGTGCCAGCAGTTTATCGGGACAGGGAGAGCCCCAGCATTTT.

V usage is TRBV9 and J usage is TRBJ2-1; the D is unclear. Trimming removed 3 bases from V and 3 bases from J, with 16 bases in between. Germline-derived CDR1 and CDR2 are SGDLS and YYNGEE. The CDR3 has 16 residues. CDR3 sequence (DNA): TGTGCCAGCAGCGGCTTCGAGGTCGTCCGCTACAATGAGCAGTTCTTC. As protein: CASSGFEVVRYNEQFF.

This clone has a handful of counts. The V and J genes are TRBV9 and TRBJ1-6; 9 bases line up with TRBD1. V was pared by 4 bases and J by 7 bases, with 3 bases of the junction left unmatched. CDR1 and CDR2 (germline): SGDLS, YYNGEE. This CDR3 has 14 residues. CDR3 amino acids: CASSSQGANSPLHF. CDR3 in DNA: TGTGCCAGCAGCTCACAGGGGGCAAATTCACCCCTCCACTTT.

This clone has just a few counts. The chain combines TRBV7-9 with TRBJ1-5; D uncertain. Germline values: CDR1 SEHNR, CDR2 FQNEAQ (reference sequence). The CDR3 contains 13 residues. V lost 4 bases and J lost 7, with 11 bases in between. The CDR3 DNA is TGTGCCAGCAGCTCTGGGGTAGGACAGCCCCAGCATTTT. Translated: CASSSGVGQPQHF.